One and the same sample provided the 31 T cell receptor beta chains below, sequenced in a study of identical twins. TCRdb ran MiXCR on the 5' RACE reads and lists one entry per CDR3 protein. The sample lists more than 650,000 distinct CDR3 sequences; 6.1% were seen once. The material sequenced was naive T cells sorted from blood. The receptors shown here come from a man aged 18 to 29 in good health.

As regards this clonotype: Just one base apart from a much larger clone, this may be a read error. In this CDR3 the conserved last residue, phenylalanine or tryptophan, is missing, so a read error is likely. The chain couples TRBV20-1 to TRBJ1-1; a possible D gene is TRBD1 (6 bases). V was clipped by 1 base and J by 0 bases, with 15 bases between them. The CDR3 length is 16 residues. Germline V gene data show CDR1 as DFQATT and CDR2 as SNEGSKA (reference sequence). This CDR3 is CSARGLQGGMNTEAFY. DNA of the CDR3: TGCAGTGCTAGAGGGCTACAGGGTGGCATGAACACTGAAGCTTTCTAT.

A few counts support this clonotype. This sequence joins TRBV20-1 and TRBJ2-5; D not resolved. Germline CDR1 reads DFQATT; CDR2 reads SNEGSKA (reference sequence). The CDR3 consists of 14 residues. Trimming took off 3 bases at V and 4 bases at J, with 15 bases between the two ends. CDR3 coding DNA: TGCAGTGCTAGTTGGGATCCATCCCCAGAGACCCAGTACTTC. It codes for CSASWDPSPETQYF.

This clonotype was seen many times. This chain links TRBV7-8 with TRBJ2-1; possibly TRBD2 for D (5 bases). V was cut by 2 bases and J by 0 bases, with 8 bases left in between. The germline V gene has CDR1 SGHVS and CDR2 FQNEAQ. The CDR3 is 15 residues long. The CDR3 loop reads CASSLSGISYNEQFF. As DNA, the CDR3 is TGTGCCAGCAGCTTAAGCGGAATCTCCTACAATGAGCAGTTCTTC.

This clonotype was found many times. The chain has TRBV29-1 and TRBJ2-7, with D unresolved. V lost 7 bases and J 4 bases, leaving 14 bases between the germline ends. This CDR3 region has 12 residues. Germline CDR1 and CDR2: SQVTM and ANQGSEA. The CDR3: CSAWSWGYEQYF. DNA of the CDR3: TGCAGCGCTTGGTCCTGGGGTTACGAGCAGTACTTC.

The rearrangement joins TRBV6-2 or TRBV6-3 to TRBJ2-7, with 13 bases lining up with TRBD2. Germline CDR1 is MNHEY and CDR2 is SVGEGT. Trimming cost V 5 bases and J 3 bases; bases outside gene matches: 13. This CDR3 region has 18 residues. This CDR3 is CASSARPGLAGRNYEQYF. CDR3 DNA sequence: TGTGCCAGCAGTGCCCGACCGGGACTAGCGGGAAGAAACTACGAGCAGTACTTC.

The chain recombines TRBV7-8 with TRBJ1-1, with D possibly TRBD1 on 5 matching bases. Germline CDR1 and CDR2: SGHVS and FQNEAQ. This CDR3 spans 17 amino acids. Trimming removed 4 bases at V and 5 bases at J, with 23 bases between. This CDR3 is CASSSALFGGFRTEAFF. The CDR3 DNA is TGTGCCAGCAGCTCCGCCCTCTTTGGGGGATTCAGGACTGAAGCTTTCTTT.

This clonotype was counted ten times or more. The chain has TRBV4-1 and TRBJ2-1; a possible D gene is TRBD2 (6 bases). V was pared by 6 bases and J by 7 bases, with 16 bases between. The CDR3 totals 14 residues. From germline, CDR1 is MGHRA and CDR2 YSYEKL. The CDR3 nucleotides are TGCGCCAGCAGGAGTCCCGGGAGCGGTAATGAGCAGTTCTTC. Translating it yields CASRSPGSGNEQFF.

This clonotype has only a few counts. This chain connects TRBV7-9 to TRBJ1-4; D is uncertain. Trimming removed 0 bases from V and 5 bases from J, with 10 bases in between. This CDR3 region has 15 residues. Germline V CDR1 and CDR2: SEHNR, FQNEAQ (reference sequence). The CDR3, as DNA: TGTGCCAGCAGCTTAGCCGAACGGCCCAATGAAAAACTGTTTTTT. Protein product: CASSLAERPNEKLFF.

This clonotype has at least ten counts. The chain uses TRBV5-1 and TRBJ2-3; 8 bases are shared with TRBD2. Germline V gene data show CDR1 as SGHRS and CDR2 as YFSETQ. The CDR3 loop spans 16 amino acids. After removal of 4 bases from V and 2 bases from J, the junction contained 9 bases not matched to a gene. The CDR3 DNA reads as TGCGCCAGCAGCCCCCCCGTAGCGGGATCCACAGATACGCAGTATTTT. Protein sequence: CASSPPVAGSTDTQYF.

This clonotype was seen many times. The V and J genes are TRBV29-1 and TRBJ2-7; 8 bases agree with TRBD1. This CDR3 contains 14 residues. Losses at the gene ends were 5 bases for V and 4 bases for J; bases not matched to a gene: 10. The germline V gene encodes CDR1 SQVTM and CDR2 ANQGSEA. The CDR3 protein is CSVHTRDRPYEQYF. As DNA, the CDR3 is TGCAGCGTTCATACTCGGGACAGGCCTTACGAGCAGTACTTC.

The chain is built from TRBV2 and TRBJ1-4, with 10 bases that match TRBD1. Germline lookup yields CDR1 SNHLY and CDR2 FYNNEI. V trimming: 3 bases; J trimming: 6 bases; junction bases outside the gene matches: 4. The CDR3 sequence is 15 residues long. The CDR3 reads CASSEGQGNDEKLFF. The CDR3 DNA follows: TGTGCCAGCAGTGAGGGACAGGGGAACGATGAAAAACTGTTTTTT.

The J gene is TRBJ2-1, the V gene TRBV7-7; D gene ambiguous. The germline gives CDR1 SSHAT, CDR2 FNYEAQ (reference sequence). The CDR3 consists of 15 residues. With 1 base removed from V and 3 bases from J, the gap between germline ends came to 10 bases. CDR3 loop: CASSLGVGDYNEQFF. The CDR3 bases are TGTGCCAGCAGCTTAGGAGTCGGCGACTACAATGAGCAGTTCTTC. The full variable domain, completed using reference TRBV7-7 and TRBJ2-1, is GAGVSQSPRYKVTKRGQDVTLRCDPISSHATLYWYQQALGQGPEFLTYFNYEAQPDKSGLPSDRFSAERPEGSISTLTIQRTEQRDSAMYRCASSLGVGDYNEQFFGPGTRLTVL.

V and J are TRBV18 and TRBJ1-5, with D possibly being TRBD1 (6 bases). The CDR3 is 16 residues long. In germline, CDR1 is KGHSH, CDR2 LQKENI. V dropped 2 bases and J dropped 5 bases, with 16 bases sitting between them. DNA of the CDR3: TGTGCCAGCTCACCATTTCAACAGGGAGGCGATCAGCCCCAGCATTTT. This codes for CASSPFQQGGDQPQHF.

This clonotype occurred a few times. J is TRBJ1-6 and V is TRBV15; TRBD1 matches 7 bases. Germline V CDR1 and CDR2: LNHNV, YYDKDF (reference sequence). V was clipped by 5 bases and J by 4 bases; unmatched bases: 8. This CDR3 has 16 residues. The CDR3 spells CATSGNPGQYNSPLHF. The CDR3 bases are TGTGCCACCAGCGGTAATCCGGGACAGTATAATTCACCCCTCCACTTT.

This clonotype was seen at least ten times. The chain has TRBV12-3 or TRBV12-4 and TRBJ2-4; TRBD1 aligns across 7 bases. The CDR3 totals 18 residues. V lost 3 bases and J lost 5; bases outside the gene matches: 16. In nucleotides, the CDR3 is TGTGCCAGCAGTTTTGTGGCAGGGGGATTCTCGGTGGAAAACATTCAGTACTTC. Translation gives CASSFVAGGFSVENIQYF.

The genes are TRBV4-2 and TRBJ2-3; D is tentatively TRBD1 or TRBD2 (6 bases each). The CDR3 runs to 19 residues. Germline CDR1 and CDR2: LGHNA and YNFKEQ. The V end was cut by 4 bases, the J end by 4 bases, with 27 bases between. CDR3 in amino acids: CASSPPGGPGIGVSDTQYF. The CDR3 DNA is TGTGCCAGCAGCCCCCCCGGGGGCCCCGGCATTGGGGTCTCAGATACGCAGTATTTT.

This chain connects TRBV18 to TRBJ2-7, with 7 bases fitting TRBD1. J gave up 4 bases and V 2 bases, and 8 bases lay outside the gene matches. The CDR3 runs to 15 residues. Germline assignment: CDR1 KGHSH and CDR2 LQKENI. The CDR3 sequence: CASSPGETGRYEQYF. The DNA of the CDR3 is TGTGCCAGCTCACCAGGTGAGACAGGGCGGTACGAGCAGTACTTC.

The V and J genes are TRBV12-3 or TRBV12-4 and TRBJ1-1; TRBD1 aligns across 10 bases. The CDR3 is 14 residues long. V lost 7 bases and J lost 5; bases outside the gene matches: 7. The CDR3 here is CASTLTGGWTEAFF. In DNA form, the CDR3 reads TGTGCCAGCACCTTGACAGGGGGCTGGACTGAAGCTTTCTTT.

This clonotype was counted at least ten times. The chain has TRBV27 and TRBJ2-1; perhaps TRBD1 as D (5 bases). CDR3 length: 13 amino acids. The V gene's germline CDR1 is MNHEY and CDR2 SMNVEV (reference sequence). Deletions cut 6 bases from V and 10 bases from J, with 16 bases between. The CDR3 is CASRRQYYNEQFF. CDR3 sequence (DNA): TGTGCCAGCAGGCGACAGTATTATAACGAGCAGTTCTTC.

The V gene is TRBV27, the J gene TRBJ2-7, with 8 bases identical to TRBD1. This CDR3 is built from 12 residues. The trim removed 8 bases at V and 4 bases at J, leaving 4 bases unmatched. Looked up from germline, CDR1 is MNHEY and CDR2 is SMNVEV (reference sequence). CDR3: CASGQGWYEQYF. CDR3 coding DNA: TGTGCCAGCGGACAGGGATGGTACGAGCAGTACTTC.

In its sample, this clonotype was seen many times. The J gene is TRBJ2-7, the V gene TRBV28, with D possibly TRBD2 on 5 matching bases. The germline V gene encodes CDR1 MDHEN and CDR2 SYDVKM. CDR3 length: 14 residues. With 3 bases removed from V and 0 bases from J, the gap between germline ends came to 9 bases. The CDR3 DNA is TGTGCCAGCAGTTTTAGAGGGCCCTCCTACGAGCAGTACTTC. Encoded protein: CASSFRGPSYEQYF.

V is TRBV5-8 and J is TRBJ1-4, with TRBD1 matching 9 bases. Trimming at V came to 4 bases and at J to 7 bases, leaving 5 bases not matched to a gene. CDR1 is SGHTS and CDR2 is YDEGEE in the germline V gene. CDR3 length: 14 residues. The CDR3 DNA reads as TGTGCCAGCAGCCGCGGACAGGGGCGTGAAAAACTGTTTTTT. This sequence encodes CASSRGQGREKLFF.

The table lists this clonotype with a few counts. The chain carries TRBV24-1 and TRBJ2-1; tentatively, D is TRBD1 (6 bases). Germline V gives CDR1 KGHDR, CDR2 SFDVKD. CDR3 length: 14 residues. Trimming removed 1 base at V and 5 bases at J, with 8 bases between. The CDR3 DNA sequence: TGTGCCACCAGTGATTTAAACAGGGACAATGAGCAGTTCTTC. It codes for CATSDLNRDNEQFF.

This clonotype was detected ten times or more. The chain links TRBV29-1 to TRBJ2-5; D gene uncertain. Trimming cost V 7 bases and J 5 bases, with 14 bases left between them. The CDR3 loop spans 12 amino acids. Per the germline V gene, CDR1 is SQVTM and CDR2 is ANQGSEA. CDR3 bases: TGCAGCGCCCAAGATGGGCTCGAGACCCAGTACTTC. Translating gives CSAQDGLETQYF.

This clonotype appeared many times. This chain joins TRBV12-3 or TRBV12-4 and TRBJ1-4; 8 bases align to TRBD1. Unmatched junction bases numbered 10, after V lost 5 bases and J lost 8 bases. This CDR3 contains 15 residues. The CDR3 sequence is CASSTHDRGDEKLFF. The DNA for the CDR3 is TGTGCCAGCAGTACCCATGACAGGGGCGACGAAAAACTGTTTTTT.

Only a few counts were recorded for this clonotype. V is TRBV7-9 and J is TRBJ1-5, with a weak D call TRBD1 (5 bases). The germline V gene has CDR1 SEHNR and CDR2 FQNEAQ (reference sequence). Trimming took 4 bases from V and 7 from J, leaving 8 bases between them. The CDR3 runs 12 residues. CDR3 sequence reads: CASSSGTQPQHF. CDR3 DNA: TGTGCCAGCAGCTCCGGGACCCAGCCCCAGCATTTT.

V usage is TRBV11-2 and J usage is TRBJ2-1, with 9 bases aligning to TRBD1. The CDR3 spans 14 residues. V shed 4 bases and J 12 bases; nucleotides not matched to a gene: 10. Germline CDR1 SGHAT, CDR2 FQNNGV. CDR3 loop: CASSSLLGQGGQFF. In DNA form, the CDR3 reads TGTGCCAGCAGCTCCCTATTGGGACAGGGAGGGCAGTTCTTC.

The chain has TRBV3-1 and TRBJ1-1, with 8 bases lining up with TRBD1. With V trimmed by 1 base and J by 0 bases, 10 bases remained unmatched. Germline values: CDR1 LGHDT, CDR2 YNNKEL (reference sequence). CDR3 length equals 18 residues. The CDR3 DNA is TGTGCCAGCAGCCAAGCCCCCGGACAGGGAGCTATGAACACTGAAGCTTTCTTT. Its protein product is CASSQAPGQGAMNTEAFF.

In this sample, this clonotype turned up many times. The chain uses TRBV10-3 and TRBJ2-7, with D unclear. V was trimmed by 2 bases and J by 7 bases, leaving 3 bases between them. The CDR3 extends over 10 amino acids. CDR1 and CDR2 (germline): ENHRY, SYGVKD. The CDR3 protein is CAISEGEQYF. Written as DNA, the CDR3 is TGTGCCATCAGTGAGGGGGAGCAGTACTTC.

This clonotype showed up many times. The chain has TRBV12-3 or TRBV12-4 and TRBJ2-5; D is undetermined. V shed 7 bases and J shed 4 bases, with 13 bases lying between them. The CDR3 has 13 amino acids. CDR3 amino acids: CASTARSSETQYF. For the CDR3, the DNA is TGTGCCAGCACCGCACGGTCGTCAGAGACCCAGTACTTC.

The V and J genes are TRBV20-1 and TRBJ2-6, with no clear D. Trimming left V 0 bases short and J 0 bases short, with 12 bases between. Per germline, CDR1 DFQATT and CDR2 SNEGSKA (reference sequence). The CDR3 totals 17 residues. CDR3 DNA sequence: TGCAGTGCTAGAGACCCGGACCGATCCTCTGGGGCCAACGTCCTGACTTTC. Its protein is CSARDPDRSSGANVLTF.